This T cell receptor beta chain was captured by sequencing in a study of T cell changes during pregnancy in multiple sclerosis. The CDR3 loop spans 14 amino acids. CDR1 is MNHNY and CDR2 is SVGAGI in the germline V gene (reference sequence). Unmatched junction bases numbered 7, after V lost 5 bases and J lost 7 bases. TCRdb's copy holds only in-frame clones and misses some; the assay was immunoSEQ multiplex PCR. The table lists 15,000 to 20,000 clones, around nine tenths of them singletons. The chain is built from TRBV6-6 and TRBJ2-2; 7 bases align to TRBD2. The specimen comprised CD8+ T cells from peripheral blood mononuclear cells, sampled after pregnancy. The clonotype was recovered from a female donor in good health, enrolled as a control in a pregnancy study. The CDR3 here is CASSVGGVHGELFF. In DNA form, the CDR3 reads TGTGCCAGCAGTGTTGGGGGGGTACACGGGGAGCTGTTTTTT.